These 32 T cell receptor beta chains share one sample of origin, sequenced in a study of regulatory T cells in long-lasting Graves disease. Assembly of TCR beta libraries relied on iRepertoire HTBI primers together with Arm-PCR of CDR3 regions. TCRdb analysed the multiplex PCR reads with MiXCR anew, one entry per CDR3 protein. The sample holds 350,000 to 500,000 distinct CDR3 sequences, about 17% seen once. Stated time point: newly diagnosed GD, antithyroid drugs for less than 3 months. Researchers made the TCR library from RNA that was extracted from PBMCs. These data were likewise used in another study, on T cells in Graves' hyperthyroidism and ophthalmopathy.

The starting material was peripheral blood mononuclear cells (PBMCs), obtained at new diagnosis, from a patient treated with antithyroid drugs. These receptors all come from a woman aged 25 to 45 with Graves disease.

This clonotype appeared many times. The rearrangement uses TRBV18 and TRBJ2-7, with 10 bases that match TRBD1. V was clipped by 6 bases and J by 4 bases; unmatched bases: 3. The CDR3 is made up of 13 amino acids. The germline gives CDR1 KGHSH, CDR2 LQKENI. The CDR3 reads CASSGTGDYEQYF. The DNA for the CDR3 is TGTGCCAGCTCGGGGACAGGGGATTACGAGCAGTACTTC.

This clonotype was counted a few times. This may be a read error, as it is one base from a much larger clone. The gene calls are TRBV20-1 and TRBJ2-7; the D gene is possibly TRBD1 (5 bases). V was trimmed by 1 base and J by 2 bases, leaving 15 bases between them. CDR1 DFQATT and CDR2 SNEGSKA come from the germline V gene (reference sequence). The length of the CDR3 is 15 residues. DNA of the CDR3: TGCAGTGCTAGAGTCCCGCAGGACAAGGCCTACGAGCAGTACTTC. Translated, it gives CSARVPQDKAYEQYF.

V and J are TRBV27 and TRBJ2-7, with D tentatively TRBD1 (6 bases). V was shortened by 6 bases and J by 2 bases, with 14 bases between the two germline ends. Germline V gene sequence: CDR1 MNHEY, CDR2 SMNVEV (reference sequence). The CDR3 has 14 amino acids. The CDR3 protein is CASSEQGAAYEQYF. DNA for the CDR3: TGTGCCAGCAGCGAACAGGGCGCCGCCTACGAGCAGTACTTC.

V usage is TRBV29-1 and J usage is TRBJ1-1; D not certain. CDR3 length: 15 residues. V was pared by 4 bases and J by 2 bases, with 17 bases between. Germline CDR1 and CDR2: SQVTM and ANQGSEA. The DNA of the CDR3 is TGCAGCGTTGGAGAAGATGGAATGTTTAACACTGAAGCTTTCTTT. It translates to CSVGEDGMFNTEAFF.

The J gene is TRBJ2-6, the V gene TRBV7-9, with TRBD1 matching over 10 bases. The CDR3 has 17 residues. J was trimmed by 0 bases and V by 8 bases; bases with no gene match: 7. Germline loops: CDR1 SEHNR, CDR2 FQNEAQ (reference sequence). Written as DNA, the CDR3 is TGTGCCAGCGGACCCGGGACAGGGGCCTCTGGGGCCAACGTCCTGACTTTC. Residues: CASGPGTGASGANVLTF.

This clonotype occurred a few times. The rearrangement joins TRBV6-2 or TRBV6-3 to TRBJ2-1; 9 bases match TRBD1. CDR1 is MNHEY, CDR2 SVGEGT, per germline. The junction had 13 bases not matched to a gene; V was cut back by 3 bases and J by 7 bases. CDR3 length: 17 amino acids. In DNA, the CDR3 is TGTGCCAGCAGTTATTTGATCACAGGGGGCGATAAAAATGAGCAGTTCTTC. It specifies CASSYLITGGDKNEQFF.

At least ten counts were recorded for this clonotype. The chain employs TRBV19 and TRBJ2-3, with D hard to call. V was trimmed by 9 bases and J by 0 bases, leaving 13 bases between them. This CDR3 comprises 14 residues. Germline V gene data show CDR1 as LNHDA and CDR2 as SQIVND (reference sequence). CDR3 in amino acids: CASQPGLSTDTQYF. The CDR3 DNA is TGTGCCAGCCAGCCGGGCCTTAGCACAGATACGCAGTATTTT.

The CDR3 loop reads CASSSSTRSGEKLFF. The DNA for the CDR3 is TGTGCCAGCAGTTCCAGTACCAGGAGTGGTGAAAAACTGTTTTTT. The chain links TRBV27 to TRBJ1-4; D is uncertain. Germline V gene lookup returns CDR1 MNHEY and CDR2 SMNVEV (reference sequence). The CDR3 totals 15 residues. Trimming stripped 4 bases from V and 7 bases from J, with 16 bases between.

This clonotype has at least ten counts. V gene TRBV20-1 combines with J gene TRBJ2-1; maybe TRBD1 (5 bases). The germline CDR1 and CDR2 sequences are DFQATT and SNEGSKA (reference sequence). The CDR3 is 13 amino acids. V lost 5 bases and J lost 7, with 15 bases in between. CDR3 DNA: TGCAGTGCTCCCCAGGACATGCGGAATGAGCAGTTCTTC. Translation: CSAPQDMRNEQFF.

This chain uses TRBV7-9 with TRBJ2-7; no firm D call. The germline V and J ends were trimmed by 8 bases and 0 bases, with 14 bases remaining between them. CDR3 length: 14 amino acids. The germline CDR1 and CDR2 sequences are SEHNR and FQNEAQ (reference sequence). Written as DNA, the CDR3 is TGTGCCAGCGGAGCCTCCCCCCGCTCCTACGAGCAGTACTTC. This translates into CASGASPRSYEQYF.

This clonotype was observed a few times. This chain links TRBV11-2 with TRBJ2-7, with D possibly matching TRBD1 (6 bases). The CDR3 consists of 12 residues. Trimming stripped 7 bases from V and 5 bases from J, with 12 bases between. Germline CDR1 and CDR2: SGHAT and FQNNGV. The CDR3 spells CASTPGDNEQYF. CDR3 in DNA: TGTGCCAGCACCCCAGGGGACAACGAGCAGTACTTC.

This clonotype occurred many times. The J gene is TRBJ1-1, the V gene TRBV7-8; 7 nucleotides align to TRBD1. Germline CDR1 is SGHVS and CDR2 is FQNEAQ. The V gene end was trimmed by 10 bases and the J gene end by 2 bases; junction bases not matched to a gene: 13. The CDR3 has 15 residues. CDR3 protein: CATTTHGTANTEAFF. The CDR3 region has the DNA TGTGCCACGACTACACATGGGACAGCTAACACTGAAGCTTTCTTT.

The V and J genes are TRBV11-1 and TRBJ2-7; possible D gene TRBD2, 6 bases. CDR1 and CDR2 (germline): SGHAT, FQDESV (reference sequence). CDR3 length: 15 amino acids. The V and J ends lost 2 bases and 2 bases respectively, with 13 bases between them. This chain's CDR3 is CASSLINGGAYEQYF. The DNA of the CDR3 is TGTGCCAGCAGCTTAATCAATGGCGGGGCCTACGAGCAGTACTTC.

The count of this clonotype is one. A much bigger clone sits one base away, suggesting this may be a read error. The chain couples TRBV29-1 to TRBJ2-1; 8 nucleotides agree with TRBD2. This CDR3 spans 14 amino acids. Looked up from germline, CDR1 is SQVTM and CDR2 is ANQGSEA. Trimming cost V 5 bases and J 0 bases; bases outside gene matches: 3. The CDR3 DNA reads TGCAGCGTTCACCTAGCGGGCTCCTACAATGAGCAGTTCTTC. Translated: CSVHLAGSYNEQFF.

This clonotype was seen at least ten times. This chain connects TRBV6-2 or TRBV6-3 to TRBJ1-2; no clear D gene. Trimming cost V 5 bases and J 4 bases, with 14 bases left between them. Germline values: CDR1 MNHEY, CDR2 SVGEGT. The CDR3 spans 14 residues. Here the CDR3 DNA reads TGTGCCAGCAGTCCCCGTTCTGGACTCTATGGCTACACCTTC. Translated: CASSPRSGLYGYTF.

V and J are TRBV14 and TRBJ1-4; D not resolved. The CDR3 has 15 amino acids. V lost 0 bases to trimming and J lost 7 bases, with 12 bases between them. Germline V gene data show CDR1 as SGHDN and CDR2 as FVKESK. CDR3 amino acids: CASSQDEDFGEKLFF. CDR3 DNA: TGTGCCAGCAGCCAAGATGAGGACTTCGGTGAAAAACTGTTTTTT.

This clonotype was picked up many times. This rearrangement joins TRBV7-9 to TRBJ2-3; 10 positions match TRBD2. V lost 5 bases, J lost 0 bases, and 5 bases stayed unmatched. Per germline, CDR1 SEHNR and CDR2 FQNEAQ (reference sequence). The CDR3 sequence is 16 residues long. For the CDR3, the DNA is TGTGCCAGCAGCCCTGGACTAGCGGATAGCACAGATACGCAGTATTTT. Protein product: CASSPGLADSTDTQYF.

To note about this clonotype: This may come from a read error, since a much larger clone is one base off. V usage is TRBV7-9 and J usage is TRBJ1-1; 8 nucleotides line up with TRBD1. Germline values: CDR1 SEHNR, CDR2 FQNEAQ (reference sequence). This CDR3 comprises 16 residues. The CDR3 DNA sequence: TGTGCCGGCAGCTTAACAGGGGGGACTTTCGAGGCTGAAGCTTTCTTT. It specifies CAGSLTGGTFEAEAFF.

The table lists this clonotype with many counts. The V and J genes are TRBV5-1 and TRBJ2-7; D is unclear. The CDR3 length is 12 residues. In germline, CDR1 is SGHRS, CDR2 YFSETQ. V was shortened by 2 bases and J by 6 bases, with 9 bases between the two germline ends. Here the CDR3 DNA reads TGCGCCAGCAGCTTCTCCTCTAGCGAGCAGTACTTC. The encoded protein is CASSFSSSEQYF.

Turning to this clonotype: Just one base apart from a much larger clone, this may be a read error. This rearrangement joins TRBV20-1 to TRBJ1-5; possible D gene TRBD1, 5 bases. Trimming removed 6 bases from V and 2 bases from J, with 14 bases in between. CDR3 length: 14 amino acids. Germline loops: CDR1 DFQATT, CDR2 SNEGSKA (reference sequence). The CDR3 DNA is TGCAGTGCAGAGGACGGGGGAGGCAATCAGCCCCAGCATTTT. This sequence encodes CSAEDGGGNQPQHF.

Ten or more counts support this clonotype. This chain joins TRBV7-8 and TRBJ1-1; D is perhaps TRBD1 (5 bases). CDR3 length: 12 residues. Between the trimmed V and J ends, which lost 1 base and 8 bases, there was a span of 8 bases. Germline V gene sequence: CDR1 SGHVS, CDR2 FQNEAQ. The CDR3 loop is CASSLGDLEAFF. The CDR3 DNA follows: TGTGCCAGCAGCTTAGGGGACCTGGAAGCTTTCTTT.

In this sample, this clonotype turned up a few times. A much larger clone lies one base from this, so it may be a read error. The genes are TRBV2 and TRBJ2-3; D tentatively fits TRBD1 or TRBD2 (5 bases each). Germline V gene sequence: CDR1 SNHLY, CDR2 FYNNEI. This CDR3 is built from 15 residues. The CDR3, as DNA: TGTGCCAGCCGTAACTCGGGACCTAGCACAGATGCGCAGTATTTT. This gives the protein CASRNSGPSTDAQYF.

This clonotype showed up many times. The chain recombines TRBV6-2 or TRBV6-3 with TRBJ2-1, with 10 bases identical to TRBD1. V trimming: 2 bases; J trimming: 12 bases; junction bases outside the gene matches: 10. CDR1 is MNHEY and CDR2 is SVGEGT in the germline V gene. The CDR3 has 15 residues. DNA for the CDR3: TGTGCCAGCAGTTACAGACAGGGGGCTGGCTTTGGGCAGTTCTTC. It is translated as CASSYRQGAGFGQFF.

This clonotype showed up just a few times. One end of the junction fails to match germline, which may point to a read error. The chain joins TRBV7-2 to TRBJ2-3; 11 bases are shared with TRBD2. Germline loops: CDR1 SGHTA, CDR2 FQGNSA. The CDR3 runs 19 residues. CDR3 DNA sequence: TGTGCCAGCAGCGTACCGGTAGCGGGAGGGTTGCTCCCCACAGGTACGCAGTATTTT. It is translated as CASSVPVAGGLLPTGTQYF.

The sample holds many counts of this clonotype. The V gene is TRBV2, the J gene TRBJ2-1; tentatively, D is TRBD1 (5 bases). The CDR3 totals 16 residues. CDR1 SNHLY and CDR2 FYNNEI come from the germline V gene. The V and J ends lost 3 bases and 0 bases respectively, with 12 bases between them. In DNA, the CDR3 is TGTGCCAGCAGTGATACAGGTTTAAGCTCCTACAATGAGCAGTTCTTC. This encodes CASSDTGLSSYNEQFF. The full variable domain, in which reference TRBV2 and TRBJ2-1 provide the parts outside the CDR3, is EPEVTQTPSHQVTQMGQEVILRCVPISNHLYFYWYRQILGQKVEFLVSFYNNEISEKSEIFDDQFSVERPDGSNFTLKIRSTKLEDSAMYFCASSDTGLSSYNEQFFGPGTRLTVL.

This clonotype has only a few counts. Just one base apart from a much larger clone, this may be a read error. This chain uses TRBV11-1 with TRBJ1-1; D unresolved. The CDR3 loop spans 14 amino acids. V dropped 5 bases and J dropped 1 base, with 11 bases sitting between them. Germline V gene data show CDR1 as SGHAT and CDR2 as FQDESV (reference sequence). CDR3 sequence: CASSLSLENTEAFF. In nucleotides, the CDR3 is TGTGCCAGCAGCCTTTCGTTGGAGAACACTGAAGCTTTCTTT.

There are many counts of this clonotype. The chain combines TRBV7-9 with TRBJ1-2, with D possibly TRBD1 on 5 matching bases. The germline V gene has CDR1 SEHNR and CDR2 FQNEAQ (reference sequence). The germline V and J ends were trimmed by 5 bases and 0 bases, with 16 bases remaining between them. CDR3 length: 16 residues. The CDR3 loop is CASSTGRGLANYGYTF. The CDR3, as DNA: TGTGCCAGCAGCACGGGGAGGGGCCTAGCTAACTATGGCTACACCTTC.

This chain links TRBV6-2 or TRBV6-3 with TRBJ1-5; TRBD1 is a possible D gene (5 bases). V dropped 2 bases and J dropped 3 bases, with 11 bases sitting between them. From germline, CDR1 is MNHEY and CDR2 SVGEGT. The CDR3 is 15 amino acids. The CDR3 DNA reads TGTGCCAGCAGTTACCTTACAGGATACAATCAGCCCCAGCATTTT. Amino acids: CASSYLTGYNQPQHF.

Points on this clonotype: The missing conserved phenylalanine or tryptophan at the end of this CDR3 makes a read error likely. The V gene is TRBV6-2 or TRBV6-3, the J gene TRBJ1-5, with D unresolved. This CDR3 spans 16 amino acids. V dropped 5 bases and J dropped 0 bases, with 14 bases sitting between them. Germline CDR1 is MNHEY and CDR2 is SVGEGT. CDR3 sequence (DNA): TGTGCCAGCAGTGAACGCGTGGGGTTTAGCAATCAGCCCCAGCATTCT. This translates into CASSERVGFSNQPQHS.

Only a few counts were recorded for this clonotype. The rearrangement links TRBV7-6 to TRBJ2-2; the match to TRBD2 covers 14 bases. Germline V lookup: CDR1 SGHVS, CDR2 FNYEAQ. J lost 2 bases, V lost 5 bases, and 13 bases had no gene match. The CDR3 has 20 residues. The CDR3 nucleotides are TGTGCCAGCAGCAAGAGGGCGTGGACTAGCGGGAGGTCAAACACCGGGGAGCTGTTTTTT. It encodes CASSKRAWTSGRSNTGELFF.

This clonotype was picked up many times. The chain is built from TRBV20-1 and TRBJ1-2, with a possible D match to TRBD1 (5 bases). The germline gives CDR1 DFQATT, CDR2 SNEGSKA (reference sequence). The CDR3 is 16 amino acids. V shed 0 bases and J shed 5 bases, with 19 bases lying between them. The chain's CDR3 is CSARDLEAGRGYGYTF. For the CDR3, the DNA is TGCAGTGCTAGAGATCTCGAGGCCGGCCGGGGGTATGGCTACACCTTC.

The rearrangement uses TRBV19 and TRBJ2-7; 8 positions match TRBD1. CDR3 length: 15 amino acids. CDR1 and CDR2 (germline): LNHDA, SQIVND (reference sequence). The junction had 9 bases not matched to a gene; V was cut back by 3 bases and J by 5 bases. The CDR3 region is CASSIWTGSSNEQYF. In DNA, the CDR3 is TGTGCCAGTAGTATCTGGACAGGGAGTTCCAACGAGCAGTACTTC. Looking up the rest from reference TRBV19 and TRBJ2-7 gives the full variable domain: DGGITQSPKYLFRKEGQNVTLSCEQNLNHDAMYWYRQDPGQGLRLIYYSQIVNDFQKGDIAEGYSVSREKKESFPLTVTSAQKNPTAFYLCASSIWTGSSNEQYFGPGTRLTVT.